Listed here is a single TCR beta chain. This sample stems from a study of blood T cell repertoires in COVID-19. Study context: Acute-phase and convalescent COVID-19 samples originated in the United States, Italy and Spain. T cells, B-cell-depleted T cells, or PBMCs provided the cDNA or gDNA that served as material.

In the original processing: Amplification of reference gene primers was used by the study to estimate nucleated cell counts. Measured with immunoSEQ multiplex PCR; TCRdb has only the in-frame clones, and not every one. V, J and clone size are those of that table, while D and trimming were read from the DNA. This table has 43,000 or so clones, around 90% appearing once. The sequence was collected from a woman aged 80 or over with active COVID-19. Specimen: peripheral blood.

The CDR3 DNA follows: TGTGCCAGCTCGGGGACTAGCGGGGGCCAAGAGACCCAGTACTTC. Translation: CASSGTSGGQETQYF. The chain is built from TRBV18 and TRBJ2-5; 14 nucleotides align to TRBD2. The junction had 1 base not matched to a gene; V was cut back by 6 bases and J by 1 base. Per the germline V gene, CDR1 is KGHSH and CDR2 is LQKENI. The CDR3 loop spans 15 amino acids.